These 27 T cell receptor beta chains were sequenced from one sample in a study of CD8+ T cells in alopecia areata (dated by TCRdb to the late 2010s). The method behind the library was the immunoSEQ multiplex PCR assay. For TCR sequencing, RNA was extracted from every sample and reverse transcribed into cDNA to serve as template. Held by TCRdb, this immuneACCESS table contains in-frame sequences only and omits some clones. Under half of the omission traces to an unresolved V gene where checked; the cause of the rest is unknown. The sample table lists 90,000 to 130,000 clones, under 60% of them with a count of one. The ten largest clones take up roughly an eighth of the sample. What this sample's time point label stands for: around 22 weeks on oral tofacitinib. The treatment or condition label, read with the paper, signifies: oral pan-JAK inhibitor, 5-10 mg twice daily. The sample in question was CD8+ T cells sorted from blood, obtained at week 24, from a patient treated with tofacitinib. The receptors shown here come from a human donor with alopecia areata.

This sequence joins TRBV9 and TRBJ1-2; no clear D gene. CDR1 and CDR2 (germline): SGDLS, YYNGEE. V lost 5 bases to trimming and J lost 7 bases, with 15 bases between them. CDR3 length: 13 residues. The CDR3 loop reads CASRPPGLGGYTF. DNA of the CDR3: TGTGCCAGCAGACCCCCCGGGTTAGGTGGCTACACCTTC. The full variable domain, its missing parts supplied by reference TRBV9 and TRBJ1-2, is DSGVTQTPKHLITATGQRVTLRCSPRSGDLSVYWYQQSLDQGLQFLIQYYNGEERAKGNILERFSAQQFPDLHSELNLSSLELGDSALYFCASRPPGLGGYTFGSGTRLTVV.

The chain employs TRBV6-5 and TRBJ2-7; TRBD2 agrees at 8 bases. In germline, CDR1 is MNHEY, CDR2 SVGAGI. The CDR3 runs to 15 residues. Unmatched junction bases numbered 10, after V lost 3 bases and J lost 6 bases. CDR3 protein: CASSYSGESLGEQYF. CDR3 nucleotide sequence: TGTGCCAGCAGTTATAGCGGGGAATCATTGGGCGAGCAGTACTTC.

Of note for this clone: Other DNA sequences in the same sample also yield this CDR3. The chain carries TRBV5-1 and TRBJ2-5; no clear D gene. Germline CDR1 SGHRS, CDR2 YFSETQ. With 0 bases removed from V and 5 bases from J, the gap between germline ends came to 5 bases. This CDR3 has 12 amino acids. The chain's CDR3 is CASSLAGETQYF. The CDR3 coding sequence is TGCGCCAGCAGCTTGGCCGGGGAGACCCAGTACTTC.

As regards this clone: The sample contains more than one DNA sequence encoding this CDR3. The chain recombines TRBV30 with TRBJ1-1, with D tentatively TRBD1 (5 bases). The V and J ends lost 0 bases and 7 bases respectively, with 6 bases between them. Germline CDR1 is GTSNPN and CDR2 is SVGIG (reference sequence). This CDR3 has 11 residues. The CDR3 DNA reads TGTGCCTGGAGTGTGGGACTTGAAGCTTTCTTT. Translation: CAWSVGLEAFF.

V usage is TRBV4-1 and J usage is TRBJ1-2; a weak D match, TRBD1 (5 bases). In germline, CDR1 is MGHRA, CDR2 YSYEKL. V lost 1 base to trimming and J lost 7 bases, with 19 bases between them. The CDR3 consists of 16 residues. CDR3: CASSQVLVRQGGGYTF. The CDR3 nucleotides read TGCGCCAGCAGCCAAGTTCTTGTCCGGCAGGGCGGTGGCTACACCTTC.

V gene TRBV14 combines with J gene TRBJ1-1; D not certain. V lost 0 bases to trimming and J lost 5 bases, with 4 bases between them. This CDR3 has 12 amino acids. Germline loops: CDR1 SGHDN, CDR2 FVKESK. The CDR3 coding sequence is TGTGCCAGCAGCCAAGAATGGACTGAAGCTTTCTTT. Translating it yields CASSQEWTEAFF.

CDR3 amino acids: CASSLNGREETQYF. The DNA for the CDR3 is TGTGCCAGCAGCTTAAACGGGAGGGAAGAGACCCAGTACTTC. This sequence joins TRBV7-3 and TRBJ2-5, with 8 positions matching TRBD2. CDR3 length: 14 residues. The ends lost 1 base at V and 3 bases at J; junction bases unmatched: 1. Germline loops: CDR1 SGHTA, CDR2 FQGTGA.

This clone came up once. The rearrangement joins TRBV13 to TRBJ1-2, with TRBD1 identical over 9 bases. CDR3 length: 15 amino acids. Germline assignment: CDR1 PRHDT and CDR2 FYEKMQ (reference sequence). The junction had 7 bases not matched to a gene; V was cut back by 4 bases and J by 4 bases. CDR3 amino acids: CASSSMDRGSYGYTF. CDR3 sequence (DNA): TGTGCCAGCAGCTCCATGGACAGGGGTTCCTATGGCTACACCTTC.

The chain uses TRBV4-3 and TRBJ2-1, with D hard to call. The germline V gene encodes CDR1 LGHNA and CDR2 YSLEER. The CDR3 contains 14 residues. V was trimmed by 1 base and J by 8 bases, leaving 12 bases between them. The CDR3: CASSQADLVDEQFF. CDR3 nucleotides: TGCGCCAGCAGCCAAGCTGACCTCGTGGATGAGCAGTTCTTC.

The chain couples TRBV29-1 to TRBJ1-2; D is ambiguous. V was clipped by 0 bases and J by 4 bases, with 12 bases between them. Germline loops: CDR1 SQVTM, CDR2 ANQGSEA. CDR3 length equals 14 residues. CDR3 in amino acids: CSVEDPDESYGYTF. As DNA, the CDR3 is TGCAGCGTTGAAGATCCGGACGAAAGCTATGGCTACACCTTC. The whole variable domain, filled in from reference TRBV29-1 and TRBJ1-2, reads SAVISQKPSRDICQRGTSLTIQCQVDSQVTMMFWYRQQPGQSLTLIATANQGSEATYESGFVIDKFPISRPNLTFSTLTVSNMSPEDSSIYLCSVEDPDESYGYTFGSGTRLTVV.

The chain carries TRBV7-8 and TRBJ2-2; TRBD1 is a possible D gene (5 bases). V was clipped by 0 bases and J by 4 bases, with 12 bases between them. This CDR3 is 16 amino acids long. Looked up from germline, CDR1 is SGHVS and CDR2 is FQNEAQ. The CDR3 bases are TGTGCCAGCAGCTTAGCGCGCAGGGAAGGCACCGGGGAGCTGTTTTTT. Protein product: CASSLARREGTGELFF.

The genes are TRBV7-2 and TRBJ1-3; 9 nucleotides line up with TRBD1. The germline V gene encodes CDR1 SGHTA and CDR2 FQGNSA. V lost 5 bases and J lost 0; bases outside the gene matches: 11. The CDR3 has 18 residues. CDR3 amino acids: CASSPWVGTGSSGNTIYF. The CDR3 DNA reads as TGTGCCAGCAGCCCTTGGGTTGGGACAGGGAGCTCTGGAAACACCATATATTTT. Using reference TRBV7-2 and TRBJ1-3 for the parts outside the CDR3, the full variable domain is GAGVSQSPSNKVTEKGKDVELRCDPISGHTALYWYRQSLGQGLEFLIYFQGNSAPDKSGLPSDRFSAERTGGSVSTLTIQRTQQEDSAVYLCASSPWVGTGSSGNTIYFGEGSWLTVV.

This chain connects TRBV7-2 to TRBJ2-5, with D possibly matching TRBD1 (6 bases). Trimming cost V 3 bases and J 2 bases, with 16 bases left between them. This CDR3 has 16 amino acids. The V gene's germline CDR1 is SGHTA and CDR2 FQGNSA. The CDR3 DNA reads TGTGCCAGCAGCTTGTTAGGACAGATACTACAAGAGACCCAGTACTTC. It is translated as CASSLLGQILQETQYF.

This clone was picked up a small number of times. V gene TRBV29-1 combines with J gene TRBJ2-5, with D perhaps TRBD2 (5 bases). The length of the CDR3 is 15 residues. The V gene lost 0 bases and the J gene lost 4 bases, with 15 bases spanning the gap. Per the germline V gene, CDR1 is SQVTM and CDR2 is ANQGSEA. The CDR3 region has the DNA TGCAGCGTTGAAGATCAGGACTCCCGGCGAGAGACCCAGTACTTC. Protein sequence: CSVEDQDSRRETQYF.

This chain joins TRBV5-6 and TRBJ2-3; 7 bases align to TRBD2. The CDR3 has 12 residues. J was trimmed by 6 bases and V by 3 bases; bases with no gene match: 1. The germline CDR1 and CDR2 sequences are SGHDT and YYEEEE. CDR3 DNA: TGTGCCAGCAGCTGGGGAGGGGATACGCAGTATTTT. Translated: CASSWGGDTQYF.

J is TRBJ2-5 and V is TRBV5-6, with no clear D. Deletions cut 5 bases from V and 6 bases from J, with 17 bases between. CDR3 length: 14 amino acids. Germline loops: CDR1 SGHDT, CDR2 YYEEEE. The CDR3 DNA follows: TGTGCCAGCAGTCCCCCGATGGTTCCCCAGACCCAGTACTTC. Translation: CASSPPMVPQTQYF. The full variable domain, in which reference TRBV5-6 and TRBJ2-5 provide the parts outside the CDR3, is DAGVTQSPTHLIKTRGQQVTLRCSPKSGHDTVSWYQQALGQGPQFIFQYYEEEERQRGNFPDRFSGHQFPNYSSELNVNALLLGDSALYLCASSPPMVPQTQYFGPGTRLLVL.

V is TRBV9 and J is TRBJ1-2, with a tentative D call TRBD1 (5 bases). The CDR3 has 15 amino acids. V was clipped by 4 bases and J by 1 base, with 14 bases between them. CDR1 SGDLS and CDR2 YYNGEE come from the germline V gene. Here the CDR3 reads CASSMGGAVNYGYTF. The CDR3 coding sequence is TGTGCCAGCAGCATGGGAGGGGCGGTTAACTATGGCTACACCTTC.

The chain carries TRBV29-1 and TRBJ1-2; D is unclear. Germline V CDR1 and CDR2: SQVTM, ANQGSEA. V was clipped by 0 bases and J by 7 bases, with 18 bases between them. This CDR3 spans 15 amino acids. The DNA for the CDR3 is TGCAGCGTTGAAGAGAGACGCGGATTAGGGTTTGGCTACACCTTC. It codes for CSVEERRGLGFGYTF.

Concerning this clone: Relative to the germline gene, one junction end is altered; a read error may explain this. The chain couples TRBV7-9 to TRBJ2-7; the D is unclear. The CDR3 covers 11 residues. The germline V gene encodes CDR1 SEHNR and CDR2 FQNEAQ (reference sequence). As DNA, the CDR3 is TGTGCCAGCAGCAAAACCTACGAACAGTACTTC. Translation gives CASSKTYEQYF.

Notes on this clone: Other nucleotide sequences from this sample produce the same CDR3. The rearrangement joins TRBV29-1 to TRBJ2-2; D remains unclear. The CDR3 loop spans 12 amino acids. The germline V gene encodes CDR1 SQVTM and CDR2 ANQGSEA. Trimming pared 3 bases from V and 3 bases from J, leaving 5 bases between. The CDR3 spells CSVDRDTGELFF. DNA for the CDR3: TGCAGCGTTGACCGGGACACCGGGGAGCTGTTTTTT.

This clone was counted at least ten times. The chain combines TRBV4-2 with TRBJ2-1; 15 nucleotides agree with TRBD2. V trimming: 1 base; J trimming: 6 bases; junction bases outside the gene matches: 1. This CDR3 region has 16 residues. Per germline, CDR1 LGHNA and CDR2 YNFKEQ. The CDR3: CASSQGTSGGANEQFF. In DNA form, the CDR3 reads TGTGCCAGCAGCCAAGGGACTAGCGGGGGGGCCAATGAGCAGTTCTTC.

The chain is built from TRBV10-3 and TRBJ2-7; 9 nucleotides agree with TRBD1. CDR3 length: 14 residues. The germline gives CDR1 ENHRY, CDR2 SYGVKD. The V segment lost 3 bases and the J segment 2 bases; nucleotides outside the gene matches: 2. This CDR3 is CAISDGTGPYEQYF. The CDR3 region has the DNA TGTGCCATCAGTGATGGGACAGGGCCCTACGAGCAGTACTTC.

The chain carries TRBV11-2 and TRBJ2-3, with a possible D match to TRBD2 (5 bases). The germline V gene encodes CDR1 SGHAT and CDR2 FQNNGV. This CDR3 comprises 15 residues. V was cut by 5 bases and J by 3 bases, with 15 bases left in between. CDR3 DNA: TGTGCCAGCAGCCCACCCGGGATTCAAACAGATACGCAGTATTTT. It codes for CASSPPGIQTDTQYF. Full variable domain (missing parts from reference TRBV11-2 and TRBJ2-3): EAGVAQSPRYKIIEKRQSVAFWCNPISGHATLYWYQQILGQGPKLLIQFQNNGVVDDSQLPKDRFSAERLKGVDSTLKIQPAKLEDSAVYLCASSPPGIQTDTQYFGPGTRLTVL.

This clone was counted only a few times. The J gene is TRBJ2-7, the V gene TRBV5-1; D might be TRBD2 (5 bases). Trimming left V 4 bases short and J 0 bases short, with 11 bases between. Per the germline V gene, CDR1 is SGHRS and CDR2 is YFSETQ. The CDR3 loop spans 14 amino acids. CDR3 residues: CASSNSARSYEQYF. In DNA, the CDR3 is TGCGCCAGCAGCAATAGCGCCCGCTCCTACGAGCAGTACTTC.

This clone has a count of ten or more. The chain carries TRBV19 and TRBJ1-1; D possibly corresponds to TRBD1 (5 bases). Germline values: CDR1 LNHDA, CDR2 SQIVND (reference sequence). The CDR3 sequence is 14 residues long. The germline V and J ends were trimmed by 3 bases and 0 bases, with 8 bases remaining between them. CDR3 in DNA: TGTGCCAGTAGTATGGGGCGTTTGAACACTGAAGCTTTCTTT. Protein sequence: CASSMGRLNTEAFF.

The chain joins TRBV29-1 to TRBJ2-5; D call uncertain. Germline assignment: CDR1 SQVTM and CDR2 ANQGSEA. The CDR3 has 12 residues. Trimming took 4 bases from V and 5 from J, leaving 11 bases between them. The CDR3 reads CSVVDQVETQYF. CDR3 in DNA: TGCAGCGTTGTCGATCAGGTGGAGACCCAGTACTTC.

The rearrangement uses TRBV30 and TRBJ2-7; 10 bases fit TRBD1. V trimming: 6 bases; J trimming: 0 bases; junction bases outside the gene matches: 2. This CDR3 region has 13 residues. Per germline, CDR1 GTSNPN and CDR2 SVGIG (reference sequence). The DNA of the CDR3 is TGTGCCTGCCGGACAGGGGGCTCCTACGAGCAGTACTTC. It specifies CACRTGGSYEQYF.